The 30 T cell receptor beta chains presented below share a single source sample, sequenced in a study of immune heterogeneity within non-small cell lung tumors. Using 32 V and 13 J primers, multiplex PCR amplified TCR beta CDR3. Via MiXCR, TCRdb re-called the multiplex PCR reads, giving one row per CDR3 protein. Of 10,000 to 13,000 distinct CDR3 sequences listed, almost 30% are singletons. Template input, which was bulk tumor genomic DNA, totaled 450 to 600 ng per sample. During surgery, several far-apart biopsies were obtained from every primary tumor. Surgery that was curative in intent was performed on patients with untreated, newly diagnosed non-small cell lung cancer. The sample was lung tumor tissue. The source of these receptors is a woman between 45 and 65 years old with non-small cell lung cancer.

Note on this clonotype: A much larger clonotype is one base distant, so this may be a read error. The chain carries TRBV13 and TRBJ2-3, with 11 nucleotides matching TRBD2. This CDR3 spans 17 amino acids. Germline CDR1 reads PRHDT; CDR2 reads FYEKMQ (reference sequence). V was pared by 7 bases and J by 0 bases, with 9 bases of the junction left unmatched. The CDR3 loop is CASILAGGTYSTDTQYF. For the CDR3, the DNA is TGTGCCAGCATTCTAGCGGGAGGTACCTACAGCACAGATACGCAGTATTTT.

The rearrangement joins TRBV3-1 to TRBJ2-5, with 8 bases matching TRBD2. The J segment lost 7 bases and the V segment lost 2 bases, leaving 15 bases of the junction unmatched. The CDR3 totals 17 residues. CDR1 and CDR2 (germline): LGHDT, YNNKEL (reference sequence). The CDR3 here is CASSQSRMAGGPMTQYF. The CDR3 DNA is TGTGCCAGCAGCCAAAGCAGGATGGCGGGGGGCCCGATGACCCAGTACTTC.

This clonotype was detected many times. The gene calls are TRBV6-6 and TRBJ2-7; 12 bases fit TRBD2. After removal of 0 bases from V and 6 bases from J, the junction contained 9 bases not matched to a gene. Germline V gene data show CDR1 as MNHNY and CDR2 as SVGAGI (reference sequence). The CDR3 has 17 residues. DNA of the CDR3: TGTGCCAGCAGTTACTCATACCTAGCGGGAGGGCCGAGCGAGCAGTACTTC. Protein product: CASSYSYLAGGPSEQYF.

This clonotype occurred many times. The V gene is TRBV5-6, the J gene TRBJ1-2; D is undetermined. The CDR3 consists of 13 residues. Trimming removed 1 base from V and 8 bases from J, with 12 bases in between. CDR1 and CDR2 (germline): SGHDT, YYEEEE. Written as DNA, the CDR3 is TGTGCCAGCAGCTTGCCGGAGCCGGGAGGCTACACCTTC. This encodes CASSLPEPGGYTF.

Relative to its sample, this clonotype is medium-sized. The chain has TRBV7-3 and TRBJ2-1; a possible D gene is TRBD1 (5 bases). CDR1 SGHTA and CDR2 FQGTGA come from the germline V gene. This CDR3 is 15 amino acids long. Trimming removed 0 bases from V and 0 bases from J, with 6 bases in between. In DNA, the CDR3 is TGTGCCAGCAGCTTAACAGGGGACTCCTACAATGAGCAGTTCTTC. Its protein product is CASSLTGDSYNEQFF.

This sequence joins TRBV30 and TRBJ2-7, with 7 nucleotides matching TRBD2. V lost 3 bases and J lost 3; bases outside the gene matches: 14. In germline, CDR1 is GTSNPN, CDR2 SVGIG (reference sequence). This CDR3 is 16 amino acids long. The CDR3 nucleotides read TGTGCCTGGAGCGGGTCGGGGGAGGGGTTCAGCTACGAGCAGTACTTC. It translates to CAWSGSGEGFSYEQYF.

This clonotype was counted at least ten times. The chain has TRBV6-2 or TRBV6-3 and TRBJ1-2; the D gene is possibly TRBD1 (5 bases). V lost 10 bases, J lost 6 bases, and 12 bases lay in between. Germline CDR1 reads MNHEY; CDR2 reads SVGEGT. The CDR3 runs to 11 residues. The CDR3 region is CATQGLDGYTF. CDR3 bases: TGTGCCACCCAGGGATTGGATGGCTACACCTTC.

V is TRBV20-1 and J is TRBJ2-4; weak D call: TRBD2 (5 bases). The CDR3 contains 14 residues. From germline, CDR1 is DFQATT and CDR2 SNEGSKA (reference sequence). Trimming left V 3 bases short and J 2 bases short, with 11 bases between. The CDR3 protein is CSASQAGPKNIQYF. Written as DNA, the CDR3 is TGCAGTGCTAGTCAGGCGGGTCCCAAAAACATTCAGTACTTC.

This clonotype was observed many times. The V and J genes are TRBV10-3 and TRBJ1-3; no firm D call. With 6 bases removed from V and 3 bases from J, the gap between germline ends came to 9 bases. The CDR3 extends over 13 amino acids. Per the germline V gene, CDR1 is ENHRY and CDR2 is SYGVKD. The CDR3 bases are TGTGCCATCAGGGAGAGAATTGGAAACACCATATATTTT. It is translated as CAIRERIGNTIYF.

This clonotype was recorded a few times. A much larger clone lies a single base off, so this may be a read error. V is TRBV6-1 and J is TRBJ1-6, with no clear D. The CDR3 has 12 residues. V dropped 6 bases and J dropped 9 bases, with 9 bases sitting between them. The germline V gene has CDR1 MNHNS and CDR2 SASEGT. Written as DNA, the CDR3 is TGTGCCAGCAGAAGGACCAGTTCACCCCTCCACTTT. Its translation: CASRRTSSPLHF.

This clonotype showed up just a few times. The CDR3 here is CASSFSPISTDTQYF. The CDR3 DNA sequence: TGTGCCAGCAGCTTTTCCCCAATTAGCACAGATACGCAGTATTTT. The chain combines TRBV11-3 with TRBJ2-3; D is unresolved. The germline V gene has CDR1 SGHNT and CDR2 YENEEA. This CDR3 has 15 amino acids. V lost 3 bases, J lost 0 bases, and 10 bases lay in between.

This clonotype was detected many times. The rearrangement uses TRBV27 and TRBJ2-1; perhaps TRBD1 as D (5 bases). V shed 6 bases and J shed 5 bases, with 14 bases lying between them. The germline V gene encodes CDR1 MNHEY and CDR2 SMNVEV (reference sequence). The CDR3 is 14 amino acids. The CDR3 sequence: CASRRPTANNEQFF. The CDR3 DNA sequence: TGTGCCAGCAGACGACCGACAGCCAACAATGAGCAGTTCTTC.

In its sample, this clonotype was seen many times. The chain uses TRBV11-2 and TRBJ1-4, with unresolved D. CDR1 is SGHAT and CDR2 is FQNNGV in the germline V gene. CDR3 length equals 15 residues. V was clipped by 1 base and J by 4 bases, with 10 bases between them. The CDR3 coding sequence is TGTGCCAGCAGCTTAGGATACCGGTTTAATGAAAAACTGTTTTTT. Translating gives CASSLGYRFNEKLFF.

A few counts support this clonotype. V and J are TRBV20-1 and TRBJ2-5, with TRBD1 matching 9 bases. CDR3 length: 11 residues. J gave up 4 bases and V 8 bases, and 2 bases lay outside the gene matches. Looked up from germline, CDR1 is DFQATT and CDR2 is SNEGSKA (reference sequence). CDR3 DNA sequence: TGCAGTCGACAGGGGGGAGAGACCCAGTACTTC. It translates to CSRQGGETQYF.

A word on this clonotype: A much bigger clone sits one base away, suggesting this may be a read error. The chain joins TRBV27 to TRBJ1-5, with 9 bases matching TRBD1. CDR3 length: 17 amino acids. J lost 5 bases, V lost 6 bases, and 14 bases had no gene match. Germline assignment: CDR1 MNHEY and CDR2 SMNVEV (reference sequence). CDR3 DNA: TGTGCCAGCAGCCTTAAGGTGGGGACAGGGTGTGATCAGCCCCAGCATTTT. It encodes CASSLKVGTGCDQPQHF.

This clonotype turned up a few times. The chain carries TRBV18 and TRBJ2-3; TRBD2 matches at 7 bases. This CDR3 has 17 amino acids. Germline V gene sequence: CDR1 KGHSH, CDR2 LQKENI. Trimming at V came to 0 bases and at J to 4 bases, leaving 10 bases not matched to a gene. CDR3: CASSPPVGRSKADTQYF. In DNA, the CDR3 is TGTGCCAGCTCACCACCGGTCGGGAGGTCTAAGGCAGATACGCAGTATTTT.

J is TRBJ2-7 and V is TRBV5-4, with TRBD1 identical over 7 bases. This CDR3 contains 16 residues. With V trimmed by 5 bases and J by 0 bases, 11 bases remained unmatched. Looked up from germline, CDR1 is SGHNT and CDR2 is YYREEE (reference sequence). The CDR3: CASSSNLQGPSYEQYF. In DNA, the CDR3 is TGTGCCAGCAGTTCCAATTTACAGGGGCCCTCCTACGAGCAGTACTTC.

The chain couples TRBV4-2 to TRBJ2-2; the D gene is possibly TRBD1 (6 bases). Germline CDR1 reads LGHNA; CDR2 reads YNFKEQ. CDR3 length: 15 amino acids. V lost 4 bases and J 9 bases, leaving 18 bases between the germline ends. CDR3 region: CASSPHREGTWELFF. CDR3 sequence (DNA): TGTGCCAGCAGCCCCCACAGGGAAGGGACCTGGGAGCTGTTTTTT.

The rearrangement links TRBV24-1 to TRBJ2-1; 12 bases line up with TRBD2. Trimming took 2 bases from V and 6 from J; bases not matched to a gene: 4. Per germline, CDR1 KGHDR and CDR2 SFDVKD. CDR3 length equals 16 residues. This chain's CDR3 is CATSDSSGLAGNEQFF. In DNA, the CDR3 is TGTGCCACCAGTGATTCATCGGGACTAGCGGGCAATGAGCAGTTCTTC.

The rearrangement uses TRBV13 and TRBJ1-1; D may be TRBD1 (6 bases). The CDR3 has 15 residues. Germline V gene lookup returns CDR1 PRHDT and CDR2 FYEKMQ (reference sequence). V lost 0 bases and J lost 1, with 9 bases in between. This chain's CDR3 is CASSLGDRWNTEAFF. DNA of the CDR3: TGTGCCAGCAGCTTAGGAGACAGGTGGAACACTGAAGCTTTCTTT.

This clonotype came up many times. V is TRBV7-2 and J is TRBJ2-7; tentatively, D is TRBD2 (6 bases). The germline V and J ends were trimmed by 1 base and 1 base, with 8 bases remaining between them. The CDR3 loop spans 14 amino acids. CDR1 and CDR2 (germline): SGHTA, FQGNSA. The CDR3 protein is CASSLGSGSYEQYF. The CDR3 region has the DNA TGTGCCAGCAGCTTAGGCAGCGGGTCCTACGAGCAGTACTTC.

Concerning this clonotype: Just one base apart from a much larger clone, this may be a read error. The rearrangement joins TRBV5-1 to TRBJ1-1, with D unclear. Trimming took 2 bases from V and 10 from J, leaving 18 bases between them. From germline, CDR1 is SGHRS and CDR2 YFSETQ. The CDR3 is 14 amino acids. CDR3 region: CASSLSGVNPGAFF. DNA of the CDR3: TGCGCCAGCAGCTTATCCGGGGTTAACCCTGGAGCTTTCTTT.

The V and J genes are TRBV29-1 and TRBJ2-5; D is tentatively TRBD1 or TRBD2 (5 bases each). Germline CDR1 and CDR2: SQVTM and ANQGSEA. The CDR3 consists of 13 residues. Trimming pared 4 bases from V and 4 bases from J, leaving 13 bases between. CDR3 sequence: CSVGDLRRETQYF. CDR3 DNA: TGCAGCGTTGGGGACCTCCGTCGAGAGACCCAGTACTTC.

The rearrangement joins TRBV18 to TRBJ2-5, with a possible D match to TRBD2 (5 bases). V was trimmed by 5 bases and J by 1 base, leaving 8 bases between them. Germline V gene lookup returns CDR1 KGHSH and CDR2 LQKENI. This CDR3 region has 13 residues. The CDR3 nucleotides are TGTGCCAGCTCAGTGGGGAGCCAAGAGACCCAGTACTTC. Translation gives CASSVGSQETQYF. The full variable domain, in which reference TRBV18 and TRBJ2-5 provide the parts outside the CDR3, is NAGVMQNPRHLVRRRGQEARLRCSPMKGHSHVYWYRQLPEEGLKFMVYLQKENIIDESGMPKERFSAEFPKEGPSILRIQQVVRGDSAAYFCASSVGSQETQYFGPGTRLLVL.

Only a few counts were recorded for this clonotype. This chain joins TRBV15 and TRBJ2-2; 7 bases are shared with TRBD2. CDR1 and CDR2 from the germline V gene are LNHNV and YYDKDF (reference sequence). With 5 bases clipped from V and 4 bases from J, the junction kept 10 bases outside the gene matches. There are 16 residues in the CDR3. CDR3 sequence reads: CATSHGAGVPTGELFF. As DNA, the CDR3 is TGTGCCACCAGCCACGGGGCGGGAGTTCCCACCGGGGAGCTGTTTTTT.

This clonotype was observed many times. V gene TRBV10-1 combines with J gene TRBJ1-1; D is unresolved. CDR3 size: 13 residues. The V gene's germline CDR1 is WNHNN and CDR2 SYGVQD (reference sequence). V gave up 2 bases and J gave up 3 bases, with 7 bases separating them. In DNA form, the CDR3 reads TGCGCCAGCAGTGAGCTATGGGACACTGAAGCTTTCTTT. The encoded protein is CASSELWDTEAFF.

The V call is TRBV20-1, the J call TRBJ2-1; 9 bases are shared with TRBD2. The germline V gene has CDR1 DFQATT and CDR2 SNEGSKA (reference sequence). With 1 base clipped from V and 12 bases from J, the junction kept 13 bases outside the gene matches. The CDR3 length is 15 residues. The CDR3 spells CSARGKIAGGLRQFF. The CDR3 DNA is TGCAGTGCTAGAGGGAAGATTGCGGGAGGGCTACGGCAGTTCTTC.

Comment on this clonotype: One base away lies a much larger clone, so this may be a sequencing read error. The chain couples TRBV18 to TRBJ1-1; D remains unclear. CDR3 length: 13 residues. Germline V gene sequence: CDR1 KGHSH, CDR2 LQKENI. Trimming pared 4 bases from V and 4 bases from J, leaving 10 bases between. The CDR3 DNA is TGTGCCAGCTCACTCTCACAGTGCACTGAAGCTTTCTTT. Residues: CASSLSQCTEAFF.

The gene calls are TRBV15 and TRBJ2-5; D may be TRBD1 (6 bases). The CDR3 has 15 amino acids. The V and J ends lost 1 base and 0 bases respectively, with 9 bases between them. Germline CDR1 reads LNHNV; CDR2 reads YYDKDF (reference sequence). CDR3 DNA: TGTGCCACCAGCAGAGTCAGGGGTAACCAAGAGACCCAGTACTTC. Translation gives CATSRVRGNQETQYF.

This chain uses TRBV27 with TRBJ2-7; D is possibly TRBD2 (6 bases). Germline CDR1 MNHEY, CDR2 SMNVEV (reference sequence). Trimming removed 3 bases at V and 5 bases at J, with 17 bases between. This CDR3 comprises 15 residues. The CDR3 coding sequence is TGTGCCAGCAGTTTGACTAGAGGTCTCTTAAACGAGCAGTACTTC. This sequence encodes CASSLTRGLLNEQYF.